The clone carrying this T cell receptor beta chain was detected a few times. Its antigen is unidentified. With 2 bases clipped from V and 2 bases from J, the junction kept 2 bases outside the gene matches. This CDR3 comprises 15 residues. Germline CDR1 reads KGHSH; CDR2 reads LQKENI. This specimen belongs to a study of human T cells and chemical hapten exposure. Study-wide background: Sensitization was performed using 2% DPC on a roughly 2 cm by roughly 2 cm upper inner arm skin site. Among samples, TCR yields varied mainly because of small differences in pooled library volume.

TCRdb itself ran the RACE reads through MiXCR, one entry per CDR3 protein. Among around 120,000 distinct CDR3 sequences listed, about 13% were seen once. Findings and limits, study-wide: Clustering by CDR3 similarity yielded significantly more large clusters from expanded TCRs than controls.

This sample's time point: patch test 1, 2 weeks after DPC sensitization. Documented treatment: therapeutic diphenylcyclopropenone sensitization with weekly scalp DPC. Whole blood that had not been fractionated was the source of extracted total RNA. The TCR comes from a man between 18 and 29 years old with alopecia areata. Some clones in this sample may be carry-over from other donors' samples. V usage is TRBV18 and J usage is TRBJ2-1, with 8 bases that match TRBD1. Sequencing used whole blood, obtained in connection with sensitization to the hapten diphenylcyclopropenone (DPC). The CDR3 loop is CASSPSGGAYNEQFF. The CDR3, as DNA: TGTGCCAGCTCACCATCAGGGGGCGCCTACAATGAGCAGTTCTTC. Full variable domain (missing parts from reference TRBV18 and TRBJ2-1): NAGVMQNPRHLVRRRGQEARLRCSPMKGHSHVYWYRQLPEEGLKFMVYLQKENIIDESGMPKERFSAEFPKEGPSILRIQQVVRGDSAAYFCASSPSGGAYNEQFFGPGTRLTVL.